One and the same sample provided the 27 T cell receptor beta chains below, sequenced in a study of OX40 agonist ivuxolimab in advanced cancers. Repertoires were generated with immunoSEQ multiplex PCR, while TCRdb's copy carries only in-frame clones and drops some. The data contain some 35,000 clones, around four fifths of them singletons. The input for sequencing was CD4+ or CD8+ T cells sorted from blood, taken in a trial of the OX40 agonist ivuxolimab. The source of these receptors is an adult with an advanced solid tumor such as melanoma, head and neck, liver or kidney cancer.

This chain connects TRBV6-5 to TRBJ1-2, with a weak D call TRBD1 (5 bases). Trimming stripped 0 bases from V and 4 bases from J, with 12 bases between. CDR1 is MNHEY, CDR2 SVGAGI, per germline. There are 15 residues in the CDR3. The CDR3 DNA follows: TGTGCCAGCAGTTACTCGGGGACCACCCTCTATGGCTACACCTTC. It yields the protein CASSYSGTTLYGYTF.

This chain joins TRBV27 and TRBJ2-7, with 11 bases identical to TRBD2. Germline V gene sequence: CDR1 MNHEY, CDR2 SMNVEV (reference sequence). CDR3 length: 15 residues. With V trimmed by 2 bases and J by 3 bases, 3 bases remained unmatched. The CDR3 loop is CASSLATSGVYEQYF. CDR3 in DNA: TGTGCCAGCAGTTTAGCGACTAGCGGGGTCTACGAGCAGTACTTC.

This sequence joins TRBV7-9 and TRBJ1-2; D remains ambiguous. V was cut by 1 base and J by 1 base, with 10 bases left in between. Germline lookup yields CDR1 SEHNR and CDR2 FQNEAQ (reference sequence). This CDR3 has 15 residues. The CDR3 reads CASSLEGRFNYGYTF. CDR3 coding DNA: TGTGCCAGCAGCTTAGAAGGACGGTTTAACTATGGCTACACCTTC. Together with reference TRBV7-9 and TRBJ1-2, the CDR3 gives the full variable domain: DTGVSQNPRHKITKRGQNVTFRCDPISEHNRLYWYRQTLGQGPEFLTYFQNEAQLEKSRLLSDRFSAERPKGSFSTLEIQRTEQGDSAMYLCASSLEGRFNYGYTFGSGTRLTVV.

The chain carries TRBV28 and TRBJ2-5; the match to TRBD1 covers 7 bases. The J call may be incorrect, as the DNA end agrees better with TRBJ2-7. CDR1 MDHEN and CDR2 SYDVKM come from the germline V gene. The CDR3 has 13 residues. The DNA of the CDR3 is TGTGCCAGCAGCCACAGGGGACCCTACGAGCAGTACTTC. Translation gives CASSHRGPYEQYF.

The chain is built from TRBV30 and TRBJ2-1; D ambiguous. The CDR3 has 12 residues. Germline values: CDR1 GTSNPN, CDR2 SVGIG (reference sequence). V gave up 2 bases and J gave up 7 bases, with 9 bases separating them. The CDR3 region has the DNA TGTGCCTGGAGTCCCTCCGGGAATGAGCAGTTCTTC. Protein sequence: CAWSPSGNEQFF.

The CDR3 DNA reads TGTGCCAGCGACGACAGGGGACCTTACAATGAGCAGTTCTTC. Protein: CASDDRGPYNEQFF. V usage is TRBV2 and J usage is TRBJ2-1, with TRBD1 matching 8 bases. Germline V gives CDR1 SNHLY, CDR2 FYNNEI. The CDR3 contains 14 residues. V was pared by 8 bases and J by 4 bases, with 7 bases of the junction left unmatched.

In its sample, this clone was seen a few times. The chain joins TRBV7-9 to TRBJ1-2; 7 bases are a match to TRBD1. Trimming at V came to 4 bases and at J to 2 bases, leaving 1 base not matched to a gene. The CDR3 covers 13 residues. Germline lookup yields CDR1 SEHNR and CDR2 FQNEAQ (reference sequence). The CDR3 loop reads CASSSQGNYGYTF. The CDR3 nucleotides are TGTGCCAGCAGCTCACAGGGGAACTATGGCTACACCTTC. Full variable domain (outside the CDR3, taken from reference TRBV7-9 and TRBJ1-2): DTGVSQNPRHKITKRGQNVTFRCDPISEHNRLYWYRQTLGQGPEFLTYFQNEAQLEKSRLLSDRFSAERPKGSFSTLEIQRTEQGDSAMYLCASSSQGNYGYTFGSGTRLTVV.

The J gene is TRBJ2-7, the V gene TRBV29-1, with 8 bases lining up with TRBD1. Germline V lookup: CDR1 SQVTM, CDR2 ANQGSEA. Trimming cost V 4 bases and J 2 bases; bases outside gene matches: 7. This CDR3 comprises 14 residues. CDR3 in DNA: TGCAGCGTTGTCGCCCGGGACAGGACCTACGAGCAGTACTTC. It codes for CSVVARDRTYEQYF.

The chain carries TRBV5-6 and TRBJ2-1; no clear D. Trimming removed 1 base at V and 5 bases at J, with 13 bases between. The CDR3 runs 15 residues. Germline-derived CDR1 and CDR2 are SGHDT and YYEEEE. CDR3 in DNA: TGTGCCAGCAGCTTGTATATGCGGAGAAACAATGAGCAGTTCTTC. Its translation: CASSLYMRRNNEQFF.

This sequence joins TRBV27 and TRBJ2-1, with 9 bases matching TRBD1. The CDR3 contains 16 residues. The V gene end was trimmed by 2 bases and the J gene end by 4 bases; junction bases not matched to a gene: 6. Per the germline V gene, CDR1 is MNHEY and CDR2 is SMNVEV (reference sequence). The CDR3 DNA is TGTGCCAGCAGTTTAGGGTCGGGACAGGGTTACAATGAGCAGTTCTTC. Amino acids: CASSLGSGQGYNEQFF.

V is TRBV5-1 and J is TRBJ2-1; 7 bases are a match to TRBD1. CDR1 is SGHRS, CDR2 YFSETQ, per germline. The V segment lost 3 bases and the J segment 4 bases; nucleotides outside the gene matches: 7. This CDR3 contains 15 residues. This CDR3 reads CASSSARDSYNEQFF. The CDR3 coding sequence is TGCGCCAGCAGCTCAGCTAGGGACAGTTACAATGAGCAGTTCTTC.

This rearrangement joins TRBV5-5 to TRBJ2-7; no reliable D call. The germline V and J ends were trimmed by 0 bases and 3 bases, with 4 bases remaining between them. This CDR3 comprises 12 residues. The germline gives CDR1 SGHKS, CDR2 YYEKEE (reference sequence). The CDR3 region is CASSLANYEQYF. As DNA, the CDR3 is TGTGCCAGCAGCTTGGCAAACTACGAGCAGTACTTC.

The V and J genes are TRBV28 and TRBJ1-1; no firm D call. Per the germline V gene, CDR1 is MDHEN and CDR2 is SYDVKM. The CDR3 consists of 14 residues. V was cut by 3 bases and J by 1 base, with 9 bases left in between. The CDR3 is CASSLPRTNTEAFF. The CDR3 region has the DNA TGTGCCAGCAGTTTGCCACGGACGAACACTGAAGCTTTCTTT.

This rearrangement joins TRBV4-2 to TRBJ1-1; D is uncertain. Germline V gene sequence: CDR1 LGHNA, CDR2 YNFKEQ. The CDR3 contains 16 residues. Trimming pared 1 base from V and 0 bases from J, leaving 12 bases between. CDR3 amino acids: CASSQVVQAMNTEAFF. The CDR3 DNA is TGTGCCAGCAGCCAAGTTGTTCAGGCCATGAACACTGAAGCTTTCTTT.

This chain uses TRBV18 with TRBJ2-2; D gene ambiguous. Per germline, CDR1 KGHSH and CDR2 LQKENI. The CDR3 runs to 12 residues. Trimming took 2 bases from V and 9 from J, leaving 7 bases between them. The CDR3 region has the DNA TGTGCCAGCTCACCAGGTGGCTGGGAGCTGTTTTTT. Its translation: CASSPGGWELFF.

The rearrangement joins TRBV5-5 to TRBJ2-1, with D possibly matching TRBD1 (6 bases). V lost 1 base and J lost 2, with 16 bases in between. Germline V lookup: CDR1 SGHKS, CDR2 YYEKEE (reference sequence). The CDR3 is 17 amino acids. The CDR3 coding sequence is TGTGCCAGCAGCTTGCGGGTGACAGGTGGGGCCTACAATGAGCAGTTCTTC. Translation gives CASSLRVTGGAYNEQFF.

This clone was detected only a few times. This CDR3 reads CASSFPGGNSPLHF. The DNA for the CDR3 is TGTGCCAGCAGTTTTCCAGGGGGTAATTCACCCCTCCACTTT. This chain joins TRBV27 and TRBJ1-6; 7 nucleotides line up with TRBD1. Germline assignment: CDR1 MNHEY and CDR2 SMNVEV (reference sequence). The CDR3 runs to 14 residues. With 3 bases clipped from V and 6 bases from J, the junction kept 2 bases outside the gene matches.

The V and J genes are TRBV5-6 and TRBJ2-1; D not certain. V was clipped by 0 bases and J by 0 bases, with 4 bases between them. From germline, CDR1 is SGHDT and CDR2 YYEEEE. CDR3 length: 14 residues. The CDR3 spells CASSLGSSYNEQFF. CDR3 DNA sequence: TGTGCCAGCAGCTTGGGCAGCTCCTACAATGAGCAGTTCTTC.

The chain recombines TRBV19 with TRBJ1-1, with a weak D call TRBD1 (6 bases). The CDR3 has 14 residues. Germline-derived CDR1 and CDR2 are LNHDA and SQIVND (reference sequence). V was trimmed by 7 bases and J by 2 bases, leaving 14 bases between them. DNA for the CDR3: TGTGCCAGTACCCTGGGGGGGGCTAACACTGAAGCTTTCTTT. Protein: CASTLGGANTEAFF.

The J gene is TRBJ2-3, the V gene TRBV27; the D is unclear. The CDR3 totals 18 residues. V lost 5 bases, J lost 0 bases, and 21 bases lay in between. Per the germline V gene, CDR1 is MNHEY and CDR2 is SMNVEV (reference sequence). DNA of the CDR3: TGTGCCAGCAGTCCCCCCCCACGCGACGTATTCAGCACAGATACGCAGTATTTT. This gives the protein CASSPPPRDVFSTDTQYF.

The chain couples TRBV5-4 to TRBJ2-7; D not resolved. V dropped 1 base and J dropped 6 bases, with 11 bases sitting between them. There are 13 residues in the CDR3. Germline V gene lookup returns CDR1 SGHNT and CDR2 YYREEE (reference sequence). The CDR3 DNA sequence: TGTGCCAGCAGCTTGAGCTCAGGTTCCGAGCAGTACTTC. This gives the protein CASSLSSGSEQYF.

This sequence joins TRBV27 and TRBJ2-1, with D possibly being TRBD2 (6 bases). V was shortened by 3 bases and J by 3 bases, with 9 bases between the two germline ends. Germline CDR1 is MNHEY and CDR2 is SMNVEV (reference sequence). CDR3 length: 14 amino acids. CDR3 loop: CASSLPGVYNEQFF. The CDR3 DNA sequence: TGTGCCAGCAGTTTGCCGGGGGTCTACAATGAGCAGTTCTTC.

This clone was counted between two and nine times. The genes are TRBV30 and TRBJ1-5, with a possible D match to TRBD1 (6 bases). The V end lost 0 bases, the J end lost 6 bases, and 6 bases lay between the germline ends. CDR3 length equals 12 residues. The V gene's germline CDR1 is GTSNPN and CDR2 SVGIG (reference sequence). The CDR3 coding sequence is TGTGCCTGGAGTGTACAGGGTCAGCCCCAGCATTTT. This codes for CAWSVQGQPQHF.

The chain uses TRBV6-1 and TRBJ1-3; D possibly corresponds to TRBD1 (5 bases). The CDR3 extends over 15 amino acids. V gave up 6 bases and J gave up 4 bases, with 16 bases separating them. CDR1 and CDR2 from the germline V gene are MNHNS and SASEGT. The CDR3 spells CASRRSPEGGNTIYF. CDR3 nucleotide sequence: TGTGCCAGCAGAAGAAGTCCTGAGGGGGGAAACACCATATATTTT.

The chain recombines TRBV4-3 with TRBJ2-5; 9 nucleotides match TRBD1. The trim removed 4 bases at V and 4 bases at J, leaving 7 bases unmatched. CDR3 length: 15 residues. Germline-derived CDR1 and CDR2 are LGHNA and YSLEER. CDR3 sequence: CASSRGTGSLETQYF. In DNA form, the CDR3 reads TGCGCCAGCAGCCGGGGGACAGGGTCTTTAGAGACCCAGTACTTC.

This chain connects TRBV7-9 to TRBJ2-7; the match to TRBD1 covers 9 bases. With 5 bases clipped from V and 3 bases from J, the junction kept 14 bases outside the gene matches. Per germline, CDR1 SEHNR and CDR2 FQNEAQ (reference sequence). CDR3 length: 17 amino acids. The CDR3 coding sequence is TGTGCCAGCAGCCCCCGGAGGGCGGGACAGGGAAACTACGAGCAGTACTTC. Residues: CASSPRRAGQGNYEQYF.

The chain joins TRBV4-1 to TRBJ2-7; no definite D call. This CDR3 has 12 amino acids. Per the germline V gene, CDR1 is MGHRA and CDR2 is YSYEKL. The germline V and J ends were trimmed by 3 bases and 0 bases, with 3 bases remaining between them. CDR3 sequence: CASSQPSYEQYF. As DNA, the CDR3 is TGCGCCAGCAGCCAGCCCTCCTACGAGCAGTACTTC.